These 26 T cell receptor beta chains share one sample of origin, sequenced in a study of CD8 T cells in ankylosing spondylitis. TCRdb redid the calling of the 5' RACE reads with MiXCR, one entry per CDR3 protein. The data contain around 330,000 distinct CDR3 sequences, 11% of them singletons. The sequenced material came from blood, either unsorted or a sorted T cell fraction (not recorded which). These receptor sequences come from a female donor with ankylosing spondylitis or in good health (not recorded which).

This clonotype was seen a handful of times. V is TRBV11-2 and J is TRBJ1-2; TRBD1 matches 9 bases. The CDR3 loop spans 16 amino acids. Germline V gene data show CDR1 as SGHAT and CDR2 as FQNNGV. The ends lost 4 bases at V and 5 bases at J; junction bases unmatched: 11. CDR3 nucleotides: TGTGCCAGCAGCTATGACCCTACAGGGGGCGGTTATGGCTACACCTTC. This translates into CASSYDPTGGGYGYTF.

Comment on this clonotype: Just one base apart from a much larger clone, this may be a read error. CDR3 protein: CAISVGGRQYEQYF. For the CDR3, the DNA is TGTGCCATCAGTGTTGGTGGCCGCCAATACGAGCAGTACTTC. The V and J genes are TRBV10-3 and TRBJ2-7; D unclear. V was trimmed by 4 bases and J by 4 bases, leaving 14 bases between them. The V gene's germline CDR1 is ENHRY and CDR2 SYGVKD. There are 14 residues in the CDR3.

This clonotype was recorded a few times. The rearrangement joins TRBV20-1 to TRBJ2-1, with D uncertain. Germline values: CDR1 DFQATT, CDR2 SNEGSKA (reference sequence). The CDR3 sequence is 14 residues long. Trimming removed 2 bases from V and 8 bases from J, with 16 bases in between. CDR3 protein: CSARILSAIDEQFF. The CDR3 coding sequence is TGCAGTGCTAGAATACTATCCGCAATCGATGAGCAGTTCTTC.

On this clonotype: Just one base apart from a much larger clone, this may be a read error. The genes are TRBV20-1 and TRBJ2-3, with D tentatively TRBD1 or TRBD2 (7 bases each). CDR1 is DFQATT, CDR2 SNEGSKA, per germline (reference sequence). The CDR3 contains 14 residues. Trimming shortened V by 4 bases and J by 4 bases, and 15 bases separated the two germline ends. The CDR3 coding sequence is TGCAGTGCTATCAGGGGGGGGACCTCAGATACGCAGTATTTT. This gives the protein CSAIRGGTSDTQYF.

In this sample, this clonotype turned up a few times. This sequence joins TRBV5-1 and TRBJ1-2; perhaps TRBD1 as D (5 bases). Trimming stripped 4 bases from V and 10 bases from J, with 11 bases between. The germline V gene has CDR1 SGHRS and CDR2 YFSETQ. CDR3 length: 11 residues. The CDR3 region has the DNA TGCGCCAGCAGCGGGGGACGGGACTACACCTTC. Protein product: CASSGGRDYTF.

This clonotype has at least ten counts. V and J are TRBV7-7 and TRBJ2-5, with D hard to call. CDR1 and CDR2 (germline): SSHAT, FNYEAQ (reference sequence). Trimming took 5 bases from V and 5 from J, leaving 18 bases between them. The CDR3 runs 15 residues. CDR3: CASSKRSGIDETQYF. In DNA form, the CDR3 reads TGTGCCAGCAGCAAACGCTCTGGGATAGATGAGACCCAGTACTTC.

This clonotype was observed at least ten times. V and J are TRBV20-1 and TRBJ2-2; 9 bases fit TRBD2. CDR1 is DFQATT, CDR2 SNEGSKA, per germline (reference sequence). CDR3 length: 17 residues. V was clipped by 0 bases and J by 5 bases; unmatched bases: 10. The CDR3 is CSARDLRGTSLTGELFF. The CDR3 coding sequence is TGCAGTGCTAGAGACCTCAGGGGGACTAGCCTAACCGGGGAGCTGTTTTTT.

This clonotype occurred many times. The chain has TRBV4-2 and TRBJ2-2; D might be TRBD1 (6 bases). The CDR3 has 16 residues. Trimming removed 3 bases at V and 4 bases at J, with 15 bases between. Per germline, CDR1 LGHNA and CDR2 YNFKEQ. The CDR3 here is CASSHMPGQSTGELFF. CDR3 DNA: TGTGCCAGCAGCCATATGCCGGGACAATCCACCGGGGAGCTGTTTTTT.

This clonotype was found many times. The chain recombines TRBV11-2 with TRBJ2-1; 9 bases map to TRBD1. Germline CDR1 SGHAT, CDR2 FQNNGV. The V gene end was trimmed by 4 bases and the J gene end by 7 bases; junction bases not matched to a gene: 20. The CDR3 is 19 amino acids. The chain's CDR3 is CASSSRTGEITGWVNEQFF. CDR3 sequence (DNA): TGTGCCAGCAGCTCCCGGACAGGGGAGATAACCGGGTGGGTTAATGAGCAGTTCTTC.

This clonotype was seen repeatedly, ten times or more. CDR3: CSAGLAERYNEQFF. The CDR3 bases are TGCAGTGCTGGACTAGCGGAGAGGTACAATGAGCAGTTCTTC. V usage is TRBV20-1 and J usage is TRBJ2-1; TRBD2 matches 10 bases. The CDR3 length is 14 residues. Per germline, CDR1 DFQATT and CDR2 SNEGSKA (reference sequence). The J segment lost 4 bases and the V segment lost 5 bases, leaving 5 bases of the junction unmatched.

This clonotype was counted at least ten times. The rearrangement uses TRBV12-3 or TRBV12-4 and TRBJ2-1; 9 bases are shared with TRBD1. This CDR3 region has 14 residues. The trim removed 8 bases at V and 6 bases at J, leaving 8 bases unmatched. The CDR3 region is CASHRDRAGNEQFF. The CDR3 DNA is TGTGCCAGCCACCGGGACAGGGCAGGCAATGAGCAGTTCTTC.

Comment on this clonotype: With a much larger clone just one base away, this may be a read error. The J gene is TRBJ1-6, the V gene TRBV20-1, with D perhaps matching TRBD1 (5 bases). The CDR3 extends over 13 amino acids. Germline V lookup: CDR1 DFQATT, CDR2 SNEGSKA (reference sequence). CDR3 DNA: TGCAGTGCGAGGGGTACCTATAATTCACCCCCCCACTTT. Translating it yields CSARGTYNSPPHF.

The chain carries TRBV20-1 and TRBJ1-2; D gene ambiguous. The CDR3 totals 14 residues. Trimming cost V 1 base and J 3 bases, with 12 bases left between them. CDR1 is DFQATT, CDR2 SNEGSKA, per germline (reference sequence). The CDR3 reads CSARVLKGDYGYTF. CDR3 bases: TGCAGTGCTAGAGTTTTGAAGGGAGACTATGGCTACACCTTC.

This clonotype was seen at least ten times. The J gene is TRBJ2-7, the V gene TRBV5-1; 7 bases align to TRBD1. The CDR3 spans 14 residues. Unmatched junction bases numbered 5, after V lost 0 bases and J lost 5 bases. The germline CDR1 and CDR2 sequences are SGHRS and YFSETQ. CDR3 loop: CASSLDRGNDEQYF. The CDR3 DNA reads as TGCGCCAGCAGCTTGGACAGGGGAAATGACGAGCAGTACTTC.

This clonotype qualifies as medium-sized. The chain carries TRBV5-1 and TRBJ1-5; 7 bases match TRBD1. The CDR3 has 15 amino acids. CDR1 is SGHRS and CDR2 is YFSETQ in the germline V gene. With 0 bases clipped from V and 5 bases from J, the junction kept 5 bases outside the gene matches. Here the CDR3 reads CASSLEGAGYQPQHF. The CDR3 nucleotides read TGCGCCAGCAGCTTGGAGGGGGCCGGATATCAGCCCCAGCATTTT. Based on the CDR3 plus reference TRBV5-1 and TRBJ1-5, the full variable domain is KAGVTQTPRYLIKTRGQQVTLSCSPISGHRSVSWYQQTPGQGLQFLFEYFSETQRNKGNFPGRFSGRQFSNSRSEMNVSTLELGDSALYLCASSLEGAGYQPQHFGDGTRLSIL.

CDR3 DNA sequence: TGCGCCAGCAGCTCACTAGCGGGAGGTCTCTACAATGAGCAGTTCTTC. Protein: CASSSLAGGLYNEQFF. The gene calls are TRBV5-1 and TRBJ2-1; 12 bases fit TRBD2. The CDR3 runs to 16 residues. CDR1 is SGHRS and CDR2 is YFSETQ in the germline V gene. V dropped 3 bases and J dropped 3; count of bases not matched to a gene: 4.

This clonotype was seen repeatedly, ten times or more. This chain uses TRBV7-9 with TRBJ2-2; TRBD1 matches at 7 bases. The V gene end was trimmed by 7 bases and the J gene end by 4 bases; junction bases not matched to a gene: 9. Germline CDR1 and CDR2: SEHNR and FQNEAQ (reference sequence). This CDR3 spans 15 amino acids. The CDR3 sequence: CASTKIGTVTGELFF. The CDR3 DNA is TGTGCCAGCACTAAGATCGGGACAGTCACCGGGGAGCTGTTTTTT.

This clonotype was seen a handful of times. The DNA of the CDR3 is TGCAGTGCTAGAGAGTGGCCAGGGGTCCGGAATGAGCAGTTCTTC. Its protein product is CSAREWPGVRNEQFF. This rearrangement joins TRBV20-1 to TRBJ2-1; a possible D gene is TRBD1 (6 bases). Germline V gene sequence: CDR1 DFQATT, CDR2 SNEGSKA (reference sequence). This CDR3 has 15 residues. V was shortened by 0 bases and J by 7 bases, with 16 bases between the two germline ends.

This clonotype was observed at least ten times. The chain links TRBV18 to TRBJ1-3; 7 bases map to TRBD1. The CDR3 runs 15 residues. CDR1 and CDR2 (germline): KGHSH, LQKENI. Germline trimming cut 1 base from V and 4 bases from J; bases unmatched to any gene: 4. The CDR3 DNA is TGTGCCAGCTCACCACTGGGACAGTCAGGAAACACCATATATTTT. Translation gives CASSPLGQSGNTIYF.

This chain uses TRBV20-1 with TRBJ2-5; 13 bases agree with TRBD2. Per germline, CDR1 DFQATT and CDR2 SNEGSKA (reference sequence). The CDR3 has 17 amino acids. Trimming took 6 bases from V and 5 from J; bases not matched to a gene: 15. The CDR3 sequence: CSATPFQTSGRWETQYF. The CDR3 DNA reads TGCAGTGCAACACCGTTTCAGACTAGCGGGAGGTGGGAGACCCAGTACTTC.

This chain joins TRBV3-1 and TRBJ1-4; D uncertain. There are 13 residues in the CDR3. V lost 1 base, J lost 10 bases, and 10 bases lay in between. Germline V gives CDR1 LGHDT, CDR2 YNNKEL (reference sequence). The CDR3 reads CASSQVEDAKLFF. CDR3 nucleotide sequence: TGTGCCAGCAGCCAAGTGGAGGACGCAAAACTGTTTTTT. Full variable domain (missing parts from reference TRBV3-1 and TRBJ1-4): DTAVSQTPKYLVTQMGNDKSIKCEQNLGHDTMYWYKQDSKKFLKIMFSYNNKELIINETVPNRFSPKSPDKAHLNLHINSLELGDSAVYFCASSQVEDAKLFFGSGTQLSVL.

There are many counts of this clonotype. The chain couples TRBV5-1 to TRBJ2-1; a possible D gene is TRBD2 (5 bases). Per germline, CDR1 SGHRS and CDR2 YFSETQ. The CDR3 has 14 residues. V lost 0 bases and J lost 7, with 11 bases in between. CDR3 sequence: CASSLGAGWNEQFF. The CDR3 DNA sequence: TGCGCCAGCAGCTTGGGGGCGGGTTGGAATGAGCAGTTCTTC. Based on the CDR3 plus reference TRBV5-1 and TRBJ2-1, the full variable domain is KAGVTQTPRYLIKTRGQQVTLSCSPISGHRSVSWYQQTPGQGLQFLFEYFSETQRNKGNFPGRFSGRQFSNSRSEMNVSTLELGDSALYLCASSLGAGWNEQFFGPGTRLTVL.

At least ten counts were recorded for this clonotype. The chain is built from TRBV7-2 and TRBJ2-1; D unresolved. V was clipped by 1 base and J by 5 bases, with 15 bases between them. This CDR3 is built from 16 residues. Germline V CDR1 and CDR2: SGHTA, FQGNSA. The DNA for the CDR3 is TGTGCCAGCAGCTTAGGTGCCGGACGGATAAACAATGAGCAGTTCTTC. Its protein is CASSLGAGRINNEQFF.

This clonotype has a count of ten or more. The rearrangement joins TRBV29-1 to TRBJ2-7, with D hard to call. This CDR3 is 11 amino acids long. The germline V and J ends were trimmed by 3 bases and 7 bases, with 10 bases remaining between them. Germline CDR1 reads SQVTM; CDR2 reads ANQGSEA. The CDR3 loop reads CSVDRVGEQYF. The CDR3 DNA sequence: TGCAGCGTTGATAGGGTGGGGGAGCAGTACTTC.

This clonotype was counted ten times or more. The CDR3 bases are TGTGCCAGCAGCTTAAAGAGTAACTATGGCTACACCTTC. Its protein product is CASSLKSNYGYTF. This chain links TRBV7-2 with TRBJ1-2; no definite D call. Trimming stripped 2 bases from V and 1 base from J, with 5 bases between. This CDR3 is 13 amino acids long. Germline V lookup: CDR1 SGHTA, CDR2 FQGNSA.

This chain connects TRBV6-1 to TRBJ2-3; 7 nucleotides agree with TRBD1. Germline trimming cut 1 base from V and 0 bases from J; bases unmatched to any gene: 4. The germline gives CDR1 MNHNS, CDR2 SASEGT. The CDR3 extends over 16 amino acids. This chain's CDR3 is CASSEVPGQSTDTQYF. The CDR3 bases are TGTGCCAGCAGTGAAGTGCCGGGACAGAGCACAGATACGCAGTATTTT.